Listed here is a single TCR beta chain. No antigen is known for it. Reverse transcription used roughly 0.5 to 1 ug RNA and random hexamers. With immunoSEQ multiplex PCR, TCR beta CDR3 was amplified across 54 Vbeta and 13 Jbeta. MiXCR, applied by TCRdb to the immunoSEQ multiplex PCR reads, yields one record per CDR3 protein. The data hold 150,000 to 200,000 distinct CDR3 sequences, with around 96% observed a single time. This sample was taken from a study of CD8 T cells in Susac syndrome. Overall study findings and caveats: An acknowledgment was made by the study that its TCR sequencing and HLA analysis involved relatively few individuals.

Healthy donors served as the controls. They were matched for age and sex. Negative isolation was used for CD8+ and CD4+ T cells and FACS enrichment for TEMRA cells. Germline V gives CDR1 MNHEY, CDR2 SVGEGT. V shed 2 bases and J shed 3 bases, with 17 bases lying between them. The CDR3 extends over 17 amino acids. The clonotype comes from a human donor in good health. The chain couples TRBV6-2 or TRBV6-3 to TRBJ1-5, with D tentatively TRBD1 (5 bases). The sequenced material came from CD4+ T cells from PBMCs. Written as DNA, the CDR3 is TGTGCCAGCAGTTACCCTGTTTTTAGAGGGACCAATCAGCCCCAGCATTTT. Encoded protein: CASSYPVFRGTNQPQHF.